Listed below are T cell receptor beta chains from one sample, sequenced in a study of cytomegalovirus exposure and HLA in healthy donors. The data were produced by immunoSEQ multiplex PCR, yet TCRdb's version contains in-frame clones alone and is incomplete. The sample lists approximately 130,000 clones, around 69% seen once, with roughly 2.7% in the top ten. The specimen was PBMCs. The receptors stem from a human donor in good health. Both conserved end residues are part of each CDR3. The order of the fields is J gene, V gene, D gene, clone size, CDR3 protein, CDR3 DNA. The D gene is left open where the match is weak. The size of a clone is reported for some rows only, either as once, few or many, or as a class for expanded clones.

TRBJ2-1 | TRBV30 | TRBD2 | . | CAWSVTSGAYNEQFF | TGTGCCTGGAGTGTGACCAGCGGGGCCTACAATGAGCAGTTCTTC
TRBJ1-2 | TRBV2 | TRBD1 | . | CASEGGASGYTF | TGTGCCAGCGAAGGGGGCGCGAGCGGCTACACCTTC
TRBJ1-5 | TRBV21-1 | . | once | CASSKEQIQHF | TGTGCCAGCAGCAAAGAACAGATCCAGCATTTT
TRBJ2-1 | TRBV7-6 | . | . | CASSLASAGSSYNEQFF | TGTGCCAGCAGCTTAGCAAGCGCCGGGAGCTCCTACAATGAGCAGTTCTTC
TRBJ1-1 | TRBV7-9 | . | . | CASGLRRAEAFF | TGTGCCAGCGGACTCAGACGGGCTGAAGCTTTCTTT
TRBJ2-1 | TRBV7-9 | TRBD1 | . | CASSSRTGKNPSSYNEQFF | TGTGCCAGCAGTTCCCGGACAGGGAAAAATCCGAGCTCCTACAATGAGCAGTTCTTC
TRBJ1-6 | TRBV2 | . | . | CASRRTNSYNSPLHF | TGTGCCAGCAGGAGGACAAACTCCTATAATTCACCCCTCCACTTT
TRBJ1-2 | TRBV2 | . | . | CASREIKWGDTF | TGTGCCAGCCGAGAGATTAAATGGGGGGACACCTTC
TRBJ2-5 | TRBV9 | TRBD1 | . | CASSPGTGGMETQYF | TGTGCCAGCAGCCCTGGGACAGGCGGAATGGAGACCCAGTACTTC
TRBJ1-2 | TRBV5-4 | TRBD1 | . | CASSWTGQGASYGYTF | TGTGCCAGCAGCTGGACCGGACAGGGGGCAAGCTATGGCTACACCTTC
TRBJ2-7 | TRBV27 | . | . | CASSFRGDEQYF | TGTGCCAGCAGTTTCAGGGGGGACGAGCAGTACTTC
TRBJ1-2 | TRBV7-8 | . | . | CASSYEASYGYTF | TGTGCCAGCAGCTACGAAGCTAGCTATGGCTACACCTTC
TRBJ1-4 | TRBV19 | . | . | CASRRDWATNEKLFF | TGTGCCAGCCGACGAGACTGGGCAACTAATGAAAAACTGTTTTTT
TRBJ2-2 | TRBV28 | . | . | CASSFYTGELFF | TGTGCCAGCAGCTTTTACACCGGGGAGCTGTTTTTT
TRBJ2-2 | TRBV7-9 | . | . | CASSLSTDTGELFF | TGTGCCAGCAGCCTTAGCACGGACACCGGGGAGCTGTTTTTT
TRBJ2-7 | TRBV30 | TRBD1 | few | CAWRDRDSYEQYF | TGTGCCTGGAGGGACAGGGATTCCTACGAGCAGTACTTC
TRBJ2-3 | TRBV2 | TRBD2 | . | CASQSGGATDTQYF | TGTGCCAGCCAAAGCGGGGGGGCCACAGATACGCAGTATTTT
TRBJ2-7 | TRBV5-4 | TRBD1 | . | CASSLVGQGGKGEQYF | TGTGCCAGCAGCTTAGTCGGACAGGGGGGTAAAGGGGAGCAGTACTTC